These T cell receptor beta chains were read from a single sample in a study of patients and donors after allogeneic stem cell transplantation. TCRdb analysed the RT-PCR reads with MiXCR anew, one entry per CDR3 protein. The sample carries approximately 200,000 distinct CDR3 sequences, 41% recorded once. Sequenced sample: blood, either unsorted or a sorted T cell fraction (not recorded which). The receptors originated from a human donor who was either an allogeneic HSCT recipient or a stem cell or donor lymphocyte infusion donor (not recorded which). It is not recorded whose cells these are; they may come from a transplant donor. Each CDR3 is given with its conserved first and last residue. Each record gives: V gene, J gene, D gene, clone size, CDR3 DNA, CDR3 protein. D genes are given only for firm matches. A row's size may be missing; if present it is once, few, many or a size class.

TRBV20-1	TRBJ2-1	.	few	TGCAGTGCTTCGGGGTTCTCCTACAATGAGCAGTTCTTC	CSASGFSYNEQFF
TRBV12-3/TRBV12-4	TRBJ2-1	TRBD2	.	TGTGCCAGCACCCCAGCGGGAGGGCCCTACAATGAGCAGTTCTTC	CASTPAGGPYNEQFF
TRBV9	TRBJ2-2	.	.	TGTGCCAGCAGCGTAGCTGGCGGGCTCACCGGGGAGCTGTTTTTT	CASSVAGGLTGELFF
TRBV11-2	TRBJ1-6	.	few	TGTGCCAGCAGCTCCCCCCGGCGTGAATCACCCCTCCACTTT	CASSSPRRESPLHF
TRBV7-6	TRBJ2-7	.	.	TGTGCCAGCAGCTTAGCGGAGGCTTTCGGGTCTGCCTCCTACGAGCAGTACTTC	CASSLAEAFGSASYEQYF
TRBV6-6	TRBJ2-7	.	.	TGTGCCAGCAGTCAGGGGTCCTCCCACGAGCAGTACTTC	CASSQGSSHEQYF
TRBV6-6	TRBJ1-6	.	many	TGTGCCAGCATCCAGGGGAATTCACCCCTCCACTTT	CASIQGNSPLHF
TRBV6-2/TRBV6-3	TRBJ1-5	.	.	TGTGCCAGCAGTTACGGCGGGGGGAGCAATCAGCCCCAGCATTTT	CASSYGGGSNQPQHF
TRBV7-2	TRBJ1-4	.	.	TGTGCCAGCAGCTTAGTTTCAGGAGTTAATGAAAAACTGTTTTTT	CASSLVSGVNEKLFF
TRBV6-5	TRBJ2-7	TRBD1	once	TGTGCCAGCACCAGACCGATCGTGGGACAGGGTGTTGGCGAGCAGTACTTC	CASTRPIVGQGVGEQYF
TRBV6-6	TRBJ1-2	.	.	TGTGCCAGCAGTTACGGCGACAGCAACGGCTACACCTTC	CASSYGDSNGYTF
TRBV20-1	TRBJ2-1	.	.	TGCAGTGCTAGAGAGACGGGAGTCCGCCCGCACAATGAGCAGTTCTTC	CSARETGVRPHNEQFF
TRBV7-2	TRBJ1-2	.	.	TGTGCCAGCAGCTTAGAGGCGGACTATGGCTACACCTTC	CASSLEADYGYTF
TRBV25-1	TRBJ2-7	.	.	TGTGCCAGCAGTGCTGATCGGGGGCACTACGAGCAGTACTTC	CASSADRGHYEQYF
TRBV4-3	TRBJ1-2	.	.	TGCGCCAGCAGCCAAGGAGGTCCAGGCTTCTATGGCTACACCTTC	CASSQGGPGFYGYTF
TRBV3-1	TRBJ2-1	TRBD2	.	TGTGCCAGCAGCCTGGTGCCTAGCGGGTCGAGCTCCTACAATGAGCAGTTCTTC	CASSLVPSGSSSYNEQFF
TRBV15	TRBJ2-3	.	few	TGTGCCACCAGCAGAGTCAGGGGCACAGATACGCAGTATTTT	CATSRVRGTDTQYF
TRBV4-2	TRBJ1-5	.	.	TGTGCCAGCAGCCTTCGGGAGGGGAGTAGCAATCAGCCCCAGCATTTT	CASSLREGSSNQPQHF
TRBV7-9	TRBJ2-1	.	.	TGTGCCAGCAGCTTAGGGACTAACCATGATGGATACAATGAGCAGTTCTTC	CASSLGTNHDGYNEQFF
TRBV6-5	TRBJ1-1	.	.	TGTGCCAGCAGTTACTCGACGCGGGGGCCAAACACTGAAGCTTTCTTT	CASSYSTRGPNTEAFF
TRBV19	TRBJ1-1	.	.	TGTGCCAGTAGTGTGGACAGTACGAACACTGAAGCTTTCTTT	CASSVDSTNTEAFF
TRBV5-1	TRBJ2-5	.	few	TGCGCCAGCAGCCTACCGGATCAGACCCAGTACTTC	CASSLPDQTQYF
TRBV4-2	TRBJ1-5	TRBD1	few	TGTGCCAGCAGCCAACCACAGGGGGCTGCGGGGGATAATCAGCCCCAGCATTTT	CASSQPQGAAGDNQPQHF
TRBV4-3	TRBJ1-1	.	once	TGCGCCAGCAGCCAAGATATGGCGGTCACCAGCACTGAAGCTTTCTTT	CASSQDMAVTSTEAFF
TRBV18	TRBJ1-1	.	.	TGTGCCAGCTCACCCTCGGGACATCAGAACACTGAAGCTTTCTTT	CASSPSGHQNTEAFF
TRBV7-2	TRBJ1-5	.	few	TGTGCCAGCAGCCCCTGGGGACTCGGGGTTCAGCCCCAGCATTTT	CASSPWGLGVQPQHF
TRBV11-1	TRBJ2-3	TRBD2	few	TGTGCCAGCAGCCGCTGGACTAGCGGGCTTGGCACAGATACGCAGTATTTT	CASSRWTSGLGTDTQYF
TRBV15	TRBJ2-5	.	.	TGTGCCACCAGGACAGTGCAAGAGACCCAGTACTTC	CATRTVQETQYF
TRBV11-2	TRBJ2-3	TRBD1	.	TGTGCCAGCAGCTCAATCGACAGGGGTAGAGATACGCAGTATTTT	CASSSIDRGRDTQYF
TRBV12-3/TRBV12-4	TRBJ1-1	.	few	TGTGCCAGCAGTCCCCGGACTCCAGGGGCTGAAGCTTTCTTT	CASSPRTPGAEAFF
TRBV4-1	TRBJ1-1	.	once	TGCGCCAGCAGCCAAGACGGGACGATCACTGAAGCTTTCTTT	CASSQDGTITEAFF
TRBV29-1	TRBJ2-5	TRBD2	.	TGCAGCGTAGGAGGCGGGAGAAGCCAAGAGACCCAGTACTTC	CSVGGGRSQETQYF
TRBV6-5	TRBJ2-1	TRBD1	.	TGTGCCAGCAGTCCCCCGGACAGGGCCTACAATGAGCAGTTCTTC	CASSPPDRAYNEQFF
TRBV20-1	TRBJ2-5	.	.	TGCAGTGCATCGGCAGGGGAGACCCAGTACTTC	CSASAGETQYF
TRBV7-3	TRBJ2-1	.	few	TGTGCCAGCAGCTTAACGGGATTAAGCTCCTACAATGAGCAGTTCTTC	CASSLTGLSSYNEQFF
TRBV5-1	TRBJ2-7	TRBD2	.	TGCGCCAGCAGCTCGAGCGGGAGTACATACGAGCAGTACTTC	CASSSSGSTYEQYF
TRBV6-2/TRBV6-3	TRBJ2-7	TRBD2	.	TGTGCCAGCACATCCGGCTTAGCGGGAGGGCGCGAGCAGTACTTC	CASTSGLAGGREQYF
TRBV20-1	TRBJ2-1	TRBD2	.	TGCAGTGCTAGAGATCGGGCTAGCGGGAGTTACAATGAGCAGTTCTTC	CSARDRASGSYNEQFF
TRBV7-3	TRBJ2-1	.	.	TGTGCCAGCAGCCCGTTGACAGCGACCATGGGTGAGCAGTTCTTC	CASSPLTATMGEQFF
TRBV6-5	TRBJ1-2	.	few	TGTGCCAGCAGTCATACAGGAGGGTATGGCTACACCTTC	CASSHTGGYGYTF
TRBV6-1	TRBJ2-7	.	.	TGTGCCAGCAGTGATACAGGGAGGCCATCCTACGAGCAGTACTTC	CASSDTGRPSYEQYF
TRBV4-2	TRBJ1-2	.	.	TGTGCCAGCAGCCCCCCGACGGTTGGGGCAAGTGGGTTTGGCTACACCTTC	CASSPPTVGASGFGYTF
TRBV5-1	TRBJ1-1	.	.	TGCGCCAGCAGCTTGGAAGCCATCCCAGGGGTTGCTGAAGCTTTCTTT	CASSLEAIPGVAEAFF
TRBV24-1	TRBJ1-2	TRBD1	.	TGTGCCACCAGTGATCAAGGGGGCAGCTACACCTTC	CATSDQGGSYTF
TRBV20-1	TRBJ2-1	TRBD2	.	TGCAGTGAGAGTGCACTAGCGGGGTACAATGAGCAGTTCTTC	CSESALAGYNEQFF
TRBV7-9	TRBJ2-7	.	.	TGTGCCAGCAGCTTAGACTTGTCCCGCGAGCAGTACTTC	CASSLDLSREQYF
TRBV6-6	TRBJ2-1	TRBD2	.	TGTGCCAGCAGTTACTCGGGCGCTAGCGGGAGAGATGAGCAGTTCTTC	CASSYSGASGRDEQFF
TRBV7-2	TRBJ1-6	.	.	TGTGCCAGCAGCTGGGACGGGGACCTCCACTTT	CASSWDGDLHF
TRBV6-5	TRBJ2-1	.	.	TGTGCCAGCAGCCCCACCCTAGAAGTCCTCAATGAGCAGTTCTTC	CASSPTLEVLNEQFF
TRBV29-1	TRBJ1-2	.	few	TGCAGCGTTGTAGGGGACGATGGCTACACCTTC	CSVVGDDGYTF
TRBV4-3	TRBJ1-3	TRBD1	few	TGCGCCAGCAGCCAAGATCCCGGGACAGGGGGATACACCATATATTTT	CASSQDPGTGGYTIYF
TRBV7-4	TRBJ1-6	.	few	TGTGCCAGCACTCGATGGGATTCACCCCTCCACTTT	CASTRWDSPLHF
TRBV6-5	TRBJ2-3	.	.	TGTGCCAGCAGTCCGCTACCGGACGGATACACAGATACGCAGTATTTT	CASSPLPDGYTDTQYF
TRBV4-2	TRBJ1-1	.	once	TGTGCCAGCAGCCAAGATCCCCAGGGAGGGAACACTGAAGCTTTCTTT	CASSQDPQGGNTEAFF
TRBV12-3/TRBV12-4	TRBJ1-1	.	few	TGTGCCAGCATTCCGGGGGTCACTGAAGCTTTCTTT	CASIPGVTEAFF